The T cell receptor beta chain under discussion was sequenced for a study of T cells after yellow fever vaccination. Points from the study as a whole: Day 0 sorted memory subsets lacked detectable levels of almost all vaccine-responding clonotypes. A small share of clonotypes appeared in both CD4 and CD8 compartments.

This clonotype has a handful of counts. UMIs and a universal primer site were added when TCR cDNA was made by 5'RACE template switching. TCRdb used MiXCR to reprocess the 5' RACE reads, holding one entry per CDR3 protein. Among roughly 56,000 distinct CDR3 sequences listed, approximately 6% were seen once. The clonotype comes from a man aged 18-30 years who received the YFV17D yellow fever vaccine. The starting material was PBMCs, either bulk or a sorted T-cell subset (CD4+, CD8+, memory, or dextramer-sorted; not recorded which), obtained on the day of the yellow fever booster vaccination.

The DNA for the CDR3 is TGTGCCAGTAGTCCCCGGACAGGACTGCACTCCTACGAGCAGTACTTC. Amino acid sequence: CASSPRTGLHSYEQYF. The chain carries TRBV19 and TRBJ2-7; TRBD1 agrees at 7 bases. This CDR3 has 16 residues. Germline trimming cut 5 bases from V and 0 bases from J; bases unmatched to any gene: 10. CDR1 is LNHDA and CDR2 is SQIVND in the germline V gene (reference sequence).